What follows is one T cell receptor beta chain and its context. The antigen is not known. The CDR3 has 16 residues. The germline gives CDR1 SGHTA, CDR2 FQGTGA. Between the trimmed V and J ends, which lost 2 bases and 6 bases, there was a span of 17 bases. The record originates from a study of long-term antiretroviral therapy in people with HIV. Every participant gave one or more pre-ART and two or more post-ART PBMC samples. Held in samples before DNA extraction were 1-10 million cryopreserved PBMC. Study observations and caveats: Therapy changes, viral resistance and ART adherence were not documented in the available data. The blood, collected between about 2004 and 2017, was possibly taken under older ART regimens.

The authors ran the immunoSEQ assay, v3.0, at survey level. Here immunoSEQ multiplex PCR was the method, and the copy in TCRdb shows in-frame clones only, minus some. The data hold more than 20,000 clones, with around 84% observed a single time. The rearrangement uses TRBV7-3 and TRBJ2-1; D may be TRBD2 (6 bases). Sequenced material: unsorted PBMCs, taken 4.4 years after starting antiretroviral therapy. The clonotype comes from a man aged 25 to 45 with HIV. The CDR3 nucleotides read TGTGCCAGCAGCTTAGTCGGGACTCGAGGAAGCAATGAGCAGTTCTTC. It codes for CASSLVGTRGSNEQFF.